The 10 T cell receptor beta chains listed next were all sequenced from one sample in a study of blood T cell repertoires in COVID-19. Measured with immunoSEQ multiplex PCR; TCRdb has only the in-frame clones, and not every one. The table has 190,000 or so clones, around 87% seen once; the top ten hold about 2.2%. Sequencing was done on a sample of PBMCs or T cells enriched from blood (not recorded which). The origin of the receptors is a woman aged 25 to 39 who had recovered from COVID-19.

V usage is TRBV7-6 and J usage is TRBJ2-2, with 11 bases identical to TRBD1. V shed 2 bases, J shed 5 bases, and the junction held 4 bases outside the gene matches. This CDR3 contains 16 residues. CDR1 is SGHVS, CDR2 FNYEAQ, per germline. In DNA form, the CDR3 reads TGTGCCAGCAGCTTACGTGGGACAGGGGGTACCGGGGAGCTGTTTTTT. Translated, it gives CASSLRGTGGTGELFF.

CDR3 DNA sequence: TGTGCCAGCAAGAGAAGCGAAAGCACAGATACGCAGTATTTT. Amino acid sequence: CASKRSESTDTQYF. V gene TRBV3-1 (or the pseudogene TRBV3-2) combines with J gene TRBJ2-3; D call uncertain. The ends were cut back, 7 bases at V and 0 bases at J, with 11 bases in the middle. This CDR3 contains 14 residues. CDR1 LGHDT and CDR2 YNNKEL come from the germline V gene (reference sequence).

The chain carries TRBV19 and TRBJ1-1; a possible D gene is TRBD1 (5 bases). The CDR3 has 13 amino acids. CDR1 is LNHDA and CDR2 is SQIVND in the germline V gene (reference sequence). CDR3 residues: CVSREGMNTEAFF. CDR3 DNA: TGTGTTAGTAGGGAGGGGATGAACACTGAAGCTTTCTTT.

This clone was seen a few times. The chain uses TRBV7-6 and TRBJ1-1; TRBD1 agrees at 8 bases. This CDR3 spans 14 amino acids. Germline loops: CDR1 SGHVS, CDR2 FNYEAQ. Trimming took 5 bases from V and 5 from J; bases not matched to a gene: 7. Written as DNA, the CDR3 is TGTGCCAGCAGCGGGGCAGGGGGCCGAACTGAAGCTTTCTTT. Its translation: CASSGAGGRTEAFF.

The V gene is TRBV7-3, the J gene TRBJ2-7, with D possibly TRBD1 on 6 matching bases. This CDR3 region has 13 residues. Germline assignment: CDR1 SGHTA and CDR2 FQGTGA. Trimming removed 5 bases at V and 6 bases at J, with 14 bases between. This chain's CDR3 is CASSSGQFSEQYF. The CDR3 DNA reads TGTGCCAGCAGCAGCGGACAGTTCTCCGAGCAGTACTTC.

CDR3 nucleotide sequence: TGTGCCAGCAGCCAAACAACAGGGGGACTAGCGGGATACAATGAGCAGTTCTTC. Translating gives CASSQTTGGLAGYNEQFF. The chain employs TRBV3-1 (or the pseudogene TRBV3-2) and TRBJ2-1; 13 nucleotides align to TRBD2. V gave up 2 bases and J gave up 4 bases; unmatched junction bases: 8. CDR1 LGHDT and CDR2 YNNKEL come from the germline V gene (reference sequence). The CDR3 sequence is 18 residues long.

This chain uses TRBV18 with TRBJ2-1; D is ambiguous. This CDR3 is built from 15 residues. V was trimmed by 0 bases and J by 6 bases, leaving 12 bases between them. CDR1 is KGHSH and CDR2 is LQKENI in the germline V gene. The CDR3 loop is CASSPPEERVNEQFF. CDR3 in DNA: TGTGCCAGCTCACCACCTGAGGAAAGAGTCAATGAGCAGTTCTTC.

This clone came up once. This chain uses TRBV25-1 with TRBJ1-6; 7 positions match TRBD1. This CDR3 has 16 amino acids. Germline trimming cut 2 bases from V and 13 bases from J; bases unmatched to any gene: 14. The germline gives CDR1 MGHDK, CDR2 SYGVNS. The CDR3 region has the DNA TGTGCCAGCAGTGAACCAACGGGGACAGCGCTGTCGCCCCTCCACTTT. This sequence encodes CASSEPTGTALSPLHF.

This rearrangement joins TRBV18 to TRBJ1-4; D is perhaps TRBD1 (5 bases). Germline CDR1 is KGHSH and CDR2 is LQKENI. This CDR3 is built from 13 residues. V gave up 3 bases and J gave up 8 bases, with 10 bases separating them. CDR3 region: CASSPGTVEKLFF. The CDR3 DNA reads TGTGCCAGCTCACCCGGGACTGTCGAAAAACTGTTTTTT.

The chain is built from TRBV6-2 or TRBV6-3 and TRBJ1-1, with D tentatively TRBD1 (6 bases). Per germline, CDR1 MNHEY and CDR2 SVGEGT. The CDR3 covers 12 residues. The germline V and J ends were trimmed by 6 bases and 7 bases, with 12 bases remaining between them. DNA of the CDR3: TGTGCCAGCAGCCCACGGACAGTTGAAGCTTTCTTT. Its protein product is CASSPRTVEAFF.